The source of this T cell receptor (beta chain) is a study of T cells in localized non-small cell lung cancer. Profiled with immunoSEQ multiplex PCR; TCRdb holds only in-frame clones, not every one. In the table there are 2,100 or so clones, more than 15% of which are singletons. This clone was seen more than once but under ten times. The antigen remains unidentified. Germline CDR1 reads SGHTA; CDR2 reads FQGNSA. This CDR3 spans 13 amino acids. Between the trimmed V and J ends, which lost 5 bases and 9 bases, there was a span of 14 bases. Notes on the study in general: Adjacent lung exhibited a median of about 57 among the 100 most abundant tumor clones.

Material: lung tumor tissue, obtained before any cancer treatment. The receptor's source is a man between 40 and 69 years old with stage I squamous cell lung carcinoma. The chain links TRBV7-2 to TRBJ2-1, with unresolved D. CDR3 in DNA: TGTGCCAGCAGCAACCCGCTAGGAATTGAGCAGTTCTTC. The encoded protein is CASSNPLGIEQFF. Full variable domain (missing parts from reference TRBV7-2 and TRBJ2-1): GAGVSQSPSNKVTEKGKDVELRCDPISGHTALYWYRQSLGQGLEFLIYFQGNSAPDKSGLPSDRFSAERTGGSVSTLTIQRTQQEDSAVYLCASSNPLGIEQFFGPGTRLTVL.